This T cell receptor (beta chain) was sequenced in a study of shared T cell receptors in the human thymus. Produced via immunoSEQ multiplex PCR; TCRdb's table is partial and in-frame only. The table includes 540,000 or so clones, approximately 78% detected once. CDR3 size: 19 residues. The V gene lost 6 bases and the J gene lost 4 bases, with 31 bases spanning the gap. CDR1 and CDR2 from the germline V gene are MDHEN and SYDVKM. About this clone itself: Other nucleotide sequences in the sample specify the same CDR3.

This sample was also put to use in a study of human thymus T cells. That source adds: The thymus tissue came from resections taken during corrective heart surgery. Thymic as well as blood repertoires seemed to favor certain V and J genes unevenly. Highly overlapping thymic repertoires among unrelated individuals were reported in related research.

This receptor was taken from a boy under three years old with a congenital heart defect. The genes are TRBV28 and TRBJ2-7; tentatively, D is TRBD1 (5 bases). The sample was thymocytes. In DNA, the CDR3 is TGTGCCAGCAGCCCACCTCCCCCCACTACGCCCGACAGTACATACGAGCAGTACTTC. It is translated as CASSPPPPTTPDSTYEQYF.